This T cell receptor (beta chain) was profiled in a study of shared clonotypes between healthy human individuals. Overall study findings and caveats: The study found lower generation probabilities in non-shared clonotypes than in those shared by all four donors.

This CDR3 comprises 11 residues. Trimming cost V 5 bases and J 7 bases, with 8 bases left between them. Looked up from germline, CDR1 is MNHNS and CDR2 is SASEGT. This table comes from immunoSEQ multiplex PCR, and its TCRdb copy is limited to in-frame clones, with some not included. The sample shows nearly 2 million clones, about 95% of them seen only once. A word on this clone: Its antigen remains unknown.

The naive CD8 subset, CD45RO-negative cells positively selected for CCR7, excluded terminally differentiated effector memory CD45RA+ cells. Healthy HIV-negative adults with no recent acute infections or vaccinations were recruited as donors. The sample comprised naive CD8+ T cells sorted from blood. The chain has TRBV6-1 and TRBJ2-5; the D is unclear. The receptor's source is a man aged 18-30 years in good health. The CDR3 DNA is TGTGCCAGCAGTCCCATGGGGACCCAGTACTTC. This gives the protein CASSPMGTQYF.